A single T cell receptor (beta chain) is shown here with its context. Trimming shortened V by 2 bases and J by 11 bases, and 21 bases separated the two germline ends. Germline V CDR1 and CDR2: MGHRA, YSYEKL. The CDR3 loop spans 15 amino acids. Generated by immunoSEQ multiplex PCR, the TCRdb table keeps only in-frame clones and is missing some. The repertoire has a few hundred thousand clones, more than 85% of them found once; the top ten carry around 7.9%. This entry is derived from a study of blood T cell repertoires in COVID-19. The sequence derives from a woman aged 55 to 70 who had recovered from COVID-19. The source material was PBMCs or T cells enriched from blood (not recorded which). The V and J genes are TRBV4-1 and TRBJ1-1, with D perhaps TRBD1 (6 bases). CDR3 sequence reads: CASSQSWGRMDGAFF. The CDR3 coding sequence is TGCGCCAGCAGCCAAAGCTGGGGGCGTATGGACGGGGCTTTCTTT.